Listed below are T cell receptor beta chains from one sample, sequenced in a study of tumor-infiltrating lymphocytes in primary liver carcinoma. TCRdb processed the multiplex PCR reads anew with MiXCR; each CDR3 protein has one entry. This sample has 90,000 to 110,000 distinct CDR3 sequences, with around 84% found just once. The specimen was liver tumor tissue from sampling region 3. The receptors were sampled from a man aged 35 to 55 with primary liver carcinoma and hepatitis B virus infection. Both conserved end residues are part of each CDR3. The order of the fields is clone size, V gene, J gene, D gene, CDR3 DNA, CDR3 protein. The D gene is left open where the match is weak. Clone sizes are given selectively: once, few, many, or a class where the clone is expanded.

-,TRBV12-3/TRBV12-4,TRBJ2-6,-,TGTGCCAGCAGTCGGACCCGACTTGTCCCCGGTCGGGCCTCTGGAGCCAACTTCCTGACTTTC,CASSRTRLVPGRASGANFLTF
-,TRBV11-2,TRBJ2-7,-,TGTGCCCGAAGTCCCGGGGGCTACGAGCAATATTTC,CARSPGGYEQYF
-,TRBV27,TRBJ2-7,TRBD2,TGTGCCAGCAGTTTCCTCGGGAATAGCGGGAGGGTCGAGCAGTACTTC,CASSFLGNSGRVEQYF
once,TRBV5-6,TRBJ2-2,-,TGTGCCAGCAGCTGGGGACACACGAACACTGGGGAGCCGTTTTTT,CASSWGHTNTGEPFF
-,TRBV11-1,TRBJ2-7,-,TGTGCCAGAAGCTCATCCCGGGACTCCTCCTACGAACAGTGCTTC,CARSSSRDSSYEQCF
many,TRBV24-1,TRBJ2-2,-,TGTGCCACCAGTGATTTGGCGGTTGATGATGGGCCCGGGGAGCTGTTTTTT,CATSDLAVDDGPGELFF
-,TRBV7-3,TRBJ2-1,-,TGTGCCAGCAGCCCAACCCCGGGACTGGACCTCAATGAGCAGTTCTTC,CASSPTPGLDLNEQFF
once,TRBV5-5,TRBJ1-1,TRBD1,TGTGCCAGCAGCTTGTTCTGGTCAGGGGGTACTGAAGCTTTCTTT,CASSLFWSGGTEAFF
-,TRBV5-1,TRBJ2-1,TRBD2,TGCACCAGCAGCTTGGATTCTTGGGAGGGGCGTCATCTCTACAATGAGCAGTTCTTC,CTSSLDSWEGRHLYNEQFF
-,TRBV6-2/TRBV6-3,TRBJ2-7,TRBD2,TGTGTCAGCAGTTACGATGGGAGGACTAGCGGAATCTATGAGCAGTACTTC,CVSSYDGRTSGIYEQYF
-,TRBV11-3,TRBJ2-5,TRBD2,TGTGTCAGCAGCTTTGGGACTAGCGGGAGTTCTTTGGAGACCCAATACTTC,CVSSFGTSGSSLETQYF
-,TRBV12-3/TRBV12-4,TRBJ2-3,TRBD2,TGTGCCAGCGGCAAAACCCCGGGACTAACGGGAGGGCCAGATACGCAGTATTTT,CASGKTPGLTGGPDTQYF
once,TRBV7-9,TRBJ1-1,-,TGTGCCAGCAGCCTTACAGTGGACACCGAAGCTTTCTTT,CASSLTVDTEAFF
-,TRBV28,TRBJ1-6,TRBD1,TGTGCCAGTCAACACGGAACAGGGGGCGAGATGGAGAATTCACCCCTCCACTTT,CASQHGTGGEMENSPLHF
-,TRBV12-3/TRBV12-4,TRBJ1-2,-,TGTGCCCGCACCAGGCGGGAGTCCCATAACTATGGCTACACCTTC,CARTRRESHNYGYTF
-,TRBV10-3,TRBJ2-2,-,TGTGCCATCAGTGTAGGCAGTTCGAACACCGTGGAGCTGTATTTT,CAISVGSSNTVELYF